This T cell receptor (beta chain) derives from a study of Ad26.COV2.S vaccination and SARS-CoV-2 variants. Points from the study as a whole: CD8+ and CD4+ T cells specific for spike reportedly responded with substantial breadth after vaccination.

Details on this clone: Its target is not known.

Clones were read by immunoSEQ multiplex PCR, and TCRdb kept only the in-frame ones, dropping some. The sample holds tens of thousands of clones, about 83% seen once. The germline gives CDR1 SGHNT, CDR2 YYREEE (reference sequence). Trimming shortened V by 3 bases and J by 1 base, and 13 bases separated the two germline ends. The CDR3 has 15 residues. This rearrangement joins TRBV5-4 to TRBJ2-5, with D tentatively TRBD2 (5 bases). The source material was peripheral blood, sampled after recovery from COVID-19. This receptor was taken from a human donor who had recovered from COVID-19. The DNA of the CDR3 is TGTGCCAGCAGCTCCCCGGCGGGTAGCCAAGAGACCCAGTACTTC. It encodes CASSSPAGSQETQYF.